The next 23 T cell receptor beta chains were all read from a single sample in a study of blood T cell repertoires in COVID-19. Sequenced by immunoSEQ multiplex PCR; TCRdb stores in-frame clones only, minus some. In the table there are roughly 53,000 clones, around 83% of which are singletons. The sequencing input was peripheral blood. Receptors originate from a man aged 35 to 55 with active COVID-19.

This chain joins TRBV9 and TRBJ2-1; D is ambiguous. The V end was cut by 3 bases, the J end by 7 bases, with 14 bases between. CDR3 size: 14 residues. Germline-derived CDR1 and CDR2 are SGDLS and YYNGEE. The DNA of the CDR3 is TGTGCCAGCAGCGCAGACCTAGTATGGAATGAGCAGTTCTTC. Protein product: CASSADLVWNEQFF.

V and J are TRBV20-1 and TRBJ2-7; tentative D call: TRBD2 (6 bases). CDR1 DFQATT and CDR2 SNEGSKA come from the germline V gene (reference sequence). This CDR3 has 14 residues. The V end lost 3 bases, the J end lost 3 bases, and 15 bases lay between the germline ends. The CDR3 spells CSASTGTLLYEQYF. Written as DNA, the CDR3 is TGCAGTGCTAGTACCGGGACTCTACTCTACGAGCAGTACTTC.

The J gene is TRBJ2-7, the V gene TRBV11-2; 7 positions agree with TRBD2. The CDR3 covers 17 residues. The ends lost 3 bases at V and 0 bases at J; junction bases unmatched: 11. The V gene's germline CDR1 is SGHAT and CDR2 FQNNGV. The CDR3 is CASSFGTTLSNSYEQYF. In DNA, the CDR3 is TGTGCCAGCAGCTTCGGGACTACCCTATCGAACTCCTACGAGCAGTACTTC. Full variable domain (remainder filled in from reference TRBV11-2 and TRBJ2-7): EAGVAQSPRYKIIEKRQSVAFWCNPISGHATLYWYQQILGQGPKLLIQFQNNGVVDDSQLPKDRFSAERLKGVDSTLKIQPAKLEDSAVYLCASSFGTTLSNSYEQYFGPGTRLTVT.

This clone was seen a handful of times. The V call is TRBV27, the J call TRBJ1-1, with D possibly TRBD1 on 6 matching bases. V was trimmed by 3 bases and J by 4 bases, leaving 9 bases between them. The germline V gene has CDR1 MNHEY and CDR2 SMNVEV (reference sequence). The CDR3 runs to 13 residues. The CDR3 DNA reads TGTGCCAGCAGTTTGAGGGGGGGCACTGAAGCTTTCTTT. This sequence encodes CASSLRGGTEAFF.

J is TRBJ2-1 and V is TRBV25-1; D is perhaps TRBD2 (6 bases). The CDR3 loop spans 17 amino acids. Germline loops: CDR1 MGHDK, CDR2 SYGVNS. Trimming shortened V by 4 bases and J by 2 bases, and 18 bases separated the two germline ends. CDR3 residues: CASSGGAGQLAYNEQFF. Here the CDR3 DNA reads TGTGCCAGCAGTGGCGGGGCAGGGCAGCTGGCCTACAATGAGCAGTTCTTC. Variable domain in full (rest from reference TRBV25-1 and TRBJ2-1): EADIYQTPRYLVIGTGKKITLECSQTMGHDKMYWYQQDPGMELHLIHYSYGVNSTEKGDLSSESTVSRIRTEHFPLTLESARPSHTSQYLCASSGGAGQLAYNEQFFGPGTRLTVL.

The chain carries TRBV7-9 and TRBJ1-2; TRBD1 aligns across 9 bases. CDR3 length: 17 residues. Germline lookup yields CDR1 SEHNR and CDR2 FQNEAQ (reference sequence). Trimming took 1 base from V and 3 from J; bases not matched to a gene: 9. CDR3 residues: CASSLGVGQGEDYGYTF. CDR3 bases: TGTGCCAGCAGCTTAGGAGTGGGACAGGGTGAAGACTATGGCTACACCTTC.

The J gene is TRBJ2-7, the V gene TRBV4-1; TRBD1 matches at 11 bases. CDR1 and CDR2 from the germline V gene are MGHRA and YSYEKL. The CDR3 consists of 15 residues. Unmatched junction bases numbered 4, after V lost 2 bases and J lost 4 bases. The CDR3 bases are TGCGCCAGCAGCCAACCGGGACAGGGGGATTACGAGCAGTACTTC. It is translated as CASSQPGQGDYEQYF.

The chain is built from TRBV2 and TRBJ2-7; 14 bases fit TRBD2. The CDR3 runs to 17 residues. In germline, CDR1 is SNHLY, CDR2 FYNNEI. V lost 7 bases to trimming and J lost 5 bases; unmatched junction nucleotides: 13. The CDR3 protein is CASTRGTSGSLSHEQYF. The CDR3 DNA follows: TGTGCCAGCACCAGAGGGACTAGCGGGAGTCTAAGCCACGAGCAGTACTTC.

The rearrangement links TRBV30 to TRBJ1-2; 9 bases align to TRBD1. The CDR3 is made up of 18 amino acids. Looked up from germline, CDR1 is GTSNPN and CDR2 is SVGIG (reference sequence). V was clipped by 1 base and J by 1 base; unmatched bases: 13. In nucleotides, the CDR3 is TGTGCCTGGAGTGACGATACAGGGGGCGCGCCATATAACTATGGCTACACCTTC. Protein: CAWSDDTGGAPYNYGYTF.

This rearrangement joins TRBV24-1 to TRBJ2-3; 8 nucleotides align to TRBD1. Trimming removed 0 bases from V and 6 bases from J; junction bases left unmatched: 4. Germline V gene lookup returns CDR1 KGHDR and CDR2 SFDVKD. CDR3 length: 15 residues. In DNA form, the CDR3 reads TGTGCCACCAGTGATTTGCAGGGGGCAGGGGATACGCAGTATTTT. This translates into CATSDLQGAGDTQYF.

The chain is built from TRBV19 and TRBJ1-4; TRBD1 aligns across 9 bases. Germline V lookup: CDR1 LNHDA, CDR2 SQIVND (reference sequence). The CDR3 extends over 16 amino acids. With V trimmed by 9 bases and J by 6 bases, 14 bases remained unmatched. The CDR3 here is CASRSPGQGAYEKLFF. CDR3 DNA sequence: TGTGCCAGCAGATCTCCGGGACAGGGAGCGTATGAAAAACTGTTTTTT.

The CDR3 sequence is CASSKLRRGPYEQYF. DNA for the CDR3: TGTGCCAGCAGCAAATTGCGTAGGGGCCCCTACGAGCAGTACTTC. J is TRBJ2-7 and V is TRBV21-1; the tabulated D call, TRBD1, remains unverified against the DNA. TRBV21-1 is recorded as a pseudogene. The CDR3 has 15 residues.

This clone came up once. V and J are TRBV4-1 and TRBJ1-5; D gene ambiguous. Germline CDR1 is MGHRA and CDR2 is YSYEKL. CDR3 length: 14 residues. V lost 1 base to trimming and J lost 1 base, with 5 bases between them. CDR3 loop: CASSQGRSNQPQHF. The CDR3 DNA reads as TGCGCCAGCAGCCAAGGCAGGAGCAATCAGCCCCAGCATTTT.

V and J are TRBV10-2 and TRBJ2-3, with 9 bases that match TRBD2. Germline trimming cut 3 bases from V and 4 bases from J; bases unmatched to any gene: 5. CDR3 size: 15 residues. Looked up from germline, CDR1 is WSHSY and CDR2 is SAAADI. CDR3 amino acids: CASSDSGGRADTQYF. The CDR3 DNA sequence: TGCGCCAGCAGTGATTCGGGCGGGAGGGCAGATACGCAGTATTTT.

In nucleotides, the CDR3 is TGCAGTTCATCAGGGGGAGGCGGCACTGAAGCTTTCTTT. This translates into CSSSGGGGTEAFF. This chain links TRBV29-1 with TRBJ1-1, with 7 positions matching TRBD1. Germline CDR1 reads SQVTM; CDR2 reads ANQGSEA. The CDR3 contains 13 residues.

The J gene is TRBJ2-3, the V gene TRBV3-1 (or the pseudogene TRBV3-2); no definite D call. V lost 4 bases to trimming and J lost 4 bases, with 9 bases between them. Germline V CDR1 and CDR2: LGHDT, YNNKEL (reference sequence). CDR3 length: 13 amino acids. In nucleotides, the CDR3 is TGTGCCAGCAGCCCATACTCGGCAGATACGCAGTATTTT. Its protein product is CASSPYSADTQYF.

The gene calls are TRBV5-1 and TRBJ2-1; D is perhaps TRBD2 (6 bases). This CDR3 has 15 amino acids. Germline lookup yields CDR1 SGHRS and CDR2 YFSETQ. Between the trimmed V and J ends, which lost 0 bases and 10 bases, there was a span of 17 bases. The CDR3 here is CASSLDGTGELEQFF. CDR3 bases: TGCGCCAGCAGCTTGGACGGGACTGGAGAGTTGGAGCAGTTCTTC.

The chain joins TRBV5-1 to TRBJ1-1, with D possibly matching TRBD1 (5 bases). The germline V gene encodes CDR1 SGHRS and CDR2 YFSETQ. V was shortened by 3 bases and J by 0 bases, with 9 bases between the two germline ends. This CDR3 has 14 amino acids. CDR3: CASSSDMMNTEAFF. The CDR3 coding sequence is TGCGCCAGCAGCTCGGACATGATGAACACTGAAGCTTTCTTT.

The chain uses TRBV5-1 and TRBJ2-5; D may be TRBD2 (5 bases). This CDR3 spans 17 amino acids. Looked up from germline, CDR1 is SGHRS and CDR2 is YFSETQ. Trimming took off 5 bases at V and 5 bases at J, with 25 bases between the two ends. This chain's CDR3 is CASSTIPSSPAGETQYF. For the CDR3, the DNA is TGCGCCAGCAGTACCATTCCTTCGTCCCCGGCGGGCGAGACCCAGTACTTC.

The chain recombines TRBV9 with TRBJ2-3; 8 bases align to TRBD2. The junction had 21 bases not matched to a gene; V was cut back by 0 bases and J by 0 bases. CDR3 length: 22 residues. The germline CDR1 and CDR2 sequences are SGDLS and YYNGEE. The CDR3 coding sequence is TGTGCCAGCAGCGTAGCTGTGGTAGCGGGATCGTATAGTGCAACTAGCACAGATACGCAGTATTTT. The encoded protein is CASSVAVVAGSYSATSTDTQYF. Drawing the rest from reference TRBV9 and TRBJ2-3, the complete variable domain is DSGVTQTPKHLITATGQRVTLRCSPRSGDLSVYWYQQSLDQGLQFLIQYYNGEERAKGNILERFSAQQFPDLHSELNLSSLELGDSALYFCASSVAVVAGSYSATSTDTQYFGPGTRLTVL.

The chain joins TRBV7-9 to TRBJ2-3; 7 bases fit TRBD2. The CDR3 contains 16 residues. The V and J ends lost 4 bases and 6 bases, in that order; junction bases with no gene match: 13. The germline CDR1 and CDR2 sequences are SEHNR and FQNEAQ (reference sequence). This chain's CDR3 is CASSSVDSGQRDTQYF. The CDR3 DNA reads as TGTGCCAGCAGCTCGGTTGATAGCGGGCAAAGGGATACGCAGTATTTT.

The rearrangement links TRBV2 to TRBJ1-2; D possibly corresponds to TRBD1 (6 bases). The CDR3 is made up of 15 amino acids. Trimming took 1 base from V and 3 from J, leaving 12 bases between them. Germline loops: CDR1 SNHLY, CDR2 FYNNEI. The CDR3 here is CASSEEGGTYYGYTF. CDR3 coding DNA: TGTGCCAGCAGTGAAGAGGGGGGGACTTACTATGGCTACACCTTC.

This chain links TRBV6-1 with TRBJ2-5, with TRBD1 identical over 8 bases. CDR3 length equals 16 residues. Germline values: CDR1 MNHNS, CDR2 SASEGT. With 2 bases clipped from V and 7 bases from J, the junction kept 12 bases outside the gene matches. The CDR3 is CASSERRQGHGVTQYF. In DNA, the CDR3 is TGTGCCAGCAGTGAAAGGAGACAGGGGCATGGTGTGACCCAGTACTTC.